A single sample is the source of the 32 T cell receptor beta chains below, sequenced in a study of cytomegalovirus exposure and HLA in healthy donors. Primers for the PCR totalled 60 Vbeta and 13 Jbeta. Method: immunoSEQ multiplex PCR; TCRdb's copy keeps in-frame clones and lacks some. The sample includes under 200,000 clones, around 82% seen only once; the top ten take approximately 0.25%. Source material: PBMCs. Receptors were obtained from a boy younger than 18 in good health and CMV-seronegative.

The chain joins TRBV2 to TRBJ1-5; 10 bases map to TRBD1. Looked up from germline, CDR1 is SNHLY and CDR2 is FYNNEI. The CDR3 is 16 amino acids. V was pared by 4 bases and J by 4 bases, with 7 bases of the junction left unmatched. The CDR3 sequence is CASSATGGNKNQPQHF. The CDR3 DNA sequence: TGTGCCAGCAGTGCGACAGGGGGCAATAAAAATCAGCCCCAGCATTTT. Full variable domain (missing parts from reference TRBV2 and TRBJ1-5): EPEVTQTPSHQVTQMGQEVILRCVPISNHLYFYWYRQILGQKVEFLVSFYNNEISEKSEIFDDQFSVERPDGSNFTLKIRSTKLEDSAMYFCASSATGGNKNQPQHFGDGTRLSIL.

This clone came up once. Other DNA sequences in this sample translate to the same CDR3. CDR3 sequence reads: CASSLPGGTDTQYF. CDR3 nucleotide sequence: TGCGCCAGCAGCTTACCGGGAGGAACAGATACGCAGTATTTT. V usage is TRBV5-1 and J usage is TRBJ2-3; TRBD2 aligns across 7 bases. This CDR3 has 14 amino acids. V lost 2 bases, J lost 3 bases, and 3 bases stayed unmatched. Germline loops: CDR1 SGHRS, CDR2 YFSETQ.

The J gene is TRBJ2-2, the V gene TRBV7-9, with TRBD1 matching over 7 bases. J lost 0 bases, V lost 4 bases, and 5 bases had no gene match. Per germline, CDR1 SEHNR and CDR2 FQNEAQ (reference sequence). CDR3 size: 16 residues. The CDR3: CASSSRDSPNTGELFF. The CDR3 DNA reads TGTGCCAGCAGCTCCCGGGACAGCCCGAACACCGGGGAGCTGTTTTTT.

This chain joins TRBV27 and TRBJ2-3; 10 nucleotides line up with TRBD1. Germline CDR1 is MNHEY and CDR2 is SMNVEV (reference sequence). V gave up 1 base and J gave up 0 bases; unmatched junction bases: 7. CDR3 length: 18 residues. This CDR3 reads CASSLLRTGGPSTDTQYF. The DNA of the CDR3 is TGTGCCAGCAGTTTATTGCGGACAGGGGGACCTAGCACAGATACGCAGTATTTT.

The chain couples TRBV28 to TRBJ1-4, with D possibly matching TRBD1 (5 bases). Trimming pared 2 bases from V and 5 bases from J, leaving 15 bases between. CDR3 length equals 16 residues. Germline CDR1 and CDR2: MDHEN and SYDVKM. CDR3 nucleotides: TGTGCCAGCAGTTTAATGTCTCCAGGGCTGAATGAAAAACTGTTTTTT. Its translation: CASSLMSPGLNEKLFF.

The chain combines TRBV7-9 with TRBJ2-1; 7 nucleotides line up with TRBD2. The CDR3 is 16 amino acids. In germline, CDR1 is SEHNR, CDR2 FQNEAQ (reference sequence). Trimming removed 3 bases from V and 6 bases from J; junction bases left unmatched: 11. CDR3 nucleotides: TGTGCCAGCAGCTTCGGGGCGGGAGCCGAAGTCAATGAGCAGTTCTTC. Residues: CASSFGAGAEVNEQFF.

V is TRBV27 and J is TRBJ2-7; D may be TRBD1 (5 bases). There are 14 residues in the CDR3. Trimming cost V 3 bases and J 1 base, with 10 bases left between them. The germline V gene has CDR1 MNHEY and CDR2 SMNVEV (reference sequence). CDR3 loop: CASSFGAYSYEQYF. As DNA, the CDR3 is TGTGCCAGCAGTTTTGGGGCGTATTCCTACGAGCAGTACTTC.

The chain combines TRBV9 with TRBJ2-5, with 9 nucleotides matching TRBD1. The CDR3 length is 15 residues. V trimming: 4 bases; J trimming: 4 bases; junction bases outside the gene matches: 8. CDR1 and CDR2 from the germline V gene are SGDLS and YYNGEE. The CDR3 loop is CASSQIIQGAETQYF. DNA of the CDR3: TGTGCCAGCAGCCAGATAATACAGGGGGCAGAGACCCAGTACTTC. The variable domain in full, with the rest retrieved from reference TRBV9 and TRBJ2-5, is DSGVTQTPKHLITATGQRVTLRCSPRSGDLSVYWYQQSLDQGLQFLIQYYNGEERAKGNILERFSAQQFPDLHSELNLSSLELGDSALYFCASSQIIQGAETQYFGPGTRLLVL.

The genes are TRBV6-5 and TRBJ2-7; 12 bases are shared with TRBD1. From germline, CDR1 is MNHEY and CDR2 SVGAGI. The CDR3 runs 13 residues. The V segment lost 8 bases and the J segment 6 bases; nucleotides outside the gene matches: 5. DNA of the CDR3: TGTGCCAGCGCCCGGGACAGGGGGCTCGAGCAGTACTTC. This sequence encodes CASARDRGLEQYF.

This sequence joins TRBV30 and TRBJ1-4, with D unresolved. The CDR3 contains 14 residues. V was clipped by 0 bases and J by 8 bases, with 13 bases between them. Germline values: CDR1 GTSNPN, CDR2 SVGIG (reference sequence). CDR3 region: CAWSVGLQGEKLFF. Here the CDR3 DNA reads TGTGCCTGGAGTGTAGGACTTCAAGGGGAAAAACTGTTTTTT.

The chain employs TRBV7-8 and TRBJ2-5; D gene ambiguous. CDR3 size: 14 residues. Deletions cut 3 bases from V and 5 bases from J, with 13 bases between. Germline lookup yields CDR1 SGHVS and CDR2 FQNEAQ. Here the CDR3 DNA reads TGTGCCAGCAGCTTTACGAGTAGTTACGAGACCCAGTACTTC. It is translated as CASSFTSSYETQYF.

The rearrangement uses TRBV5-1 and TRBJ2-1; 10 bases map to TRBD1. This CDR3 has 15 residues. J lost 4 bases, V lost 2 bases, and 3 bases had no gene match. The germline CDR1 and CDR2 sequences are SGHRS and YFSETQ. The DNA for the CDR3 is TGCGCCAGCAGCTTCCGGGACAGGGGTTACAATGAGCAGTTCTTC. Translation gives CASSFRDRGYNEQFF.

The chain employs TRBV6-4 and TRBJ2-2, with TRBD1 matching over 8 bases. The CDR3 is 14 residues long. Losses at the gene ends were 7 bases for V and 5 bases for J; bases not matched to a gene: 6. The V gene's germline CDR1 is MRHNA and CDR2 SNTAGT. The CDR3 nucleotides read TGTGCCAGCATTGAGGACAGGGCGACCGGGGAGCTGTTTTTT. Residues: CASIEDRATGELFF.

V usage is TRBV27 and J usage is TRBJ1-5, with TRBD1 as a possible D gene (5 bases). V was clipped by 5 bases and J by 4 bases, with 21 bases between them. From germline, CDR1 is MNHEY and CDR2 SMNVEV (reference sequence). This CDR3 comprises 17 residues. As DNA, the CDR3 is TGTGCCAGCAGTCGCCAGACTAACTCGGGACTGAATCAGCCCCAGCATTTT. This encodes CASSRQTNSGLNQPQHF.

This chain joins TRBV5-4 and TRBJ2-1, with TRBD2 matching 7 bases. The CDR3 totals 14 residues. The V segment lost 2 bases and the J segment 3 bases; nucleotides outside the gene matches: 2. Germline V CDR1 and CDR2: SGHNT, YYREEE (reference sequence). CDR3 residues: CASSLAGLYNEQFF. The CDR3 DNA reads TGTGCCAGCAGCTTAGCGGGGCTCTACAATGAGCAGTTCTTC. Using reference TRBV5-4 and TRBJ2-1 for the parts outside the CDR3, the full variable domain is ETGVTQSPTHLIKTRGQQVTLRCSSQSGHNTVSWYQQALGQGPQFIFQYYREEENGRGNFPPRFSGLQFPNYSSELNVNALELDDSALYLCASSLAGLYNEQFFGPGTRLTVL.

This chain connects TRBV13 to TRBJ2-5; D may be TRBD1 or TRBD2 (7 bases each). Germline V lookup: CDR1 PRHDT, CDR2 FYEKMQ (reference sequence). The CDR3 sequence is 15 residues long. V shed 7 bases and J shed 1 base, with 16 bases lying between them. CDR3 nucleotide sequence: TGTGCCAGCACCTCAGGGGGGGCCCTCCAAGAGACCCAGTACTTC. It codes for CASTSGGALQETQYF.

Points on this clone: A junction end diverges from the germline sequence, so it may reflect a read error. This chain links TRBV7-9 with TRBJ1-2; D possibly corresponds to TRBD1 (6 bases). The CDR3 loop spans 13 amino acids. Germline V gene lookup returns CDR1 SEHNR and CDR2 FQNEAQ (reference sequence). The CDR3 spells CSSSLTGSYGYTF. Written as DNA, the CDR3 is TGTTCCAGCAGCCTAACAGGGAGCTATGGCTACACCTTC. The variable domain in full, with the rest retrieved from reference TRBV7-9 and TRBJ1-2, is DTGVSQNPRHKITKRGQNVTFRCDPISEHNRLYWYRQTLGQGPEFLTYFQNEAQLEKSRLLSDRFSAERPKGSFSTLEIQRTEQGDSAMYLCSSSLTGSYGYTFGSGTRLTVV.

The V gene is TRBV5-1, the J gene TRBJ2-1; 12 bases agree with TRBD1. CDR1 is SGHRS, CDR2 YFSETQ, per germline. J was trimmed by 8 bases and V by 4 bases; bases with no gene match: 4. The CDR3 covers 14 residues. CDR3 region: CASSVRDRGHEQFF. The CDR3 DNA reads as TGCGCCAGCAGCGTCCGGGACAGGGGGCATGAGCAGTTCTTC.

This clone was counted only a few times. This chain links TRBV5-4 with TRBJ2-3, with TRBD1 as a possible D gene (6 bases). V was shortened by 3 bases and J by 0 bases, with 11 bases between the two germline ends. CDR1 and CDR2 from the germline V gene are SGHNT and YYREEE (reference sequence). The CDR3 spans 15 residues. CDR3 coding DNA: TGTGCCAGCAGCTGGCCGACAGGAAGCACAGATACGCAGTATTTT. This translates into CASSWPTGSTDTQYF. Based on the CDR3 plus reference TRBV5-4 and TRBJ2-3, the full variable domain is ETGVTQSPTHLIKTRGQQVTLRCSSQSGHNTVSWYQQALGQGPQFIFQYYREEENGRGNFPPRFSGLQFPNYSSELNVNALELDDSALYLCASSWPTGSTDTQYFGPGTRLTVL.

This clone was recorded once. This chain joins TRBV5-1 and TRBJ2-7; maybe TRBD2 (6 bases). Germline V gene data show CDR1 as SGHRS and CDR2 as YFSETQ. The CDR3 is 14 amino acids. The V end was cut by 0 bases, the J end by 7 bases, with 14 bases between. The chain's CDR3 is CASSLAGLHVEQYF. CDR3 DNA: TGCGCCAGCAGCTTGGCGGGACTGCACGTGGAGCAGTACTTC.

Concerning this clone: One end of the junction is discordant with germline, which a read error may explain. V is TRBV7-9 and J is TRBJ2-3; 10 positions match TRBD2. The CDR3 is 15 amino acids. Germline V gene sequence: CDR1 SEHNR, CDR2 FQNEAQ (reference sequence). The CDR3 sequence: CSSSLATSGTDTQYF. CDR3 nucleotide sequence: TGTTCCAGCAGCTTAGCGACTAGCGGGACAGATACGCAGTATTTT.

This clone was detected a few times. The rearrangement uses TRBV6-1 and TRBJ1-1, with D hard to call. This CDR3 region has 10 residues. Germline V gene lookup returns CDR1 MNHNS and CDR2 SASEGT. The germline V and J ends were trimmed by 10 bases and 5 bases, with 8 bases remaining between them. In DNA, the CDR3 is TGTGCCAAAAGGCGGACTGAAGCTTTCTTT. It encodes CAKRRTEAFF.

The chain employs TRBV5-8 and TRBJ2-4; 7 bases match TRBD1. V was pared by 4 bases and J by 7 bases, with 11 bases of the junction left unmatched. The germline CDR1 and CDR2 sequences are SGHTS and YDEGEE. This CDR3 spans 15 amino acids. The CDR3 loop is CASSVKGARLNIQYF. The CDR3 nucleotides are TGTGCCAGCAGCGTGAAGGGGGCTCGGTTGAACATTCAGTACTTC. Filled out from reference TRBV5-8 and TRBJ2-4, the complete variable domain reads EAGVTQSPTHLIKTRGQQATLRCSPISGHTSVYWYQQALGLGLQFLLWYDEGEERNRGNFPPRFSGRQFPNYSSELNVNALELEDSALYLCASSVKGARLNIQYFGAGTRLSVL.

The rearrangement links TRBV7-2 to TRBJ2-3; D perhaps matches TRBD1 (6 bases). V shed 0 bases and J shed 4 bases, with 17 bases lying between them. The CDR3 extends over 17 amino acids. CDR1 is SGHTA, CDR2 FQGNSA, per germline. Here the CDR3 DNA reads TGTGCCAGCAGCTTAGCCCCAAGTACAGGGTATGCAGATACGCAGTATTTT. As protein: CASSLAPSTGYADTQYF. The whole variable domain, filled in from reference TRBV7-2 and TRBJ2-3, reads GAGVSQSPSNKVTEKGKDVELRCDPISGHTALYWYRQSLGQGLEFLIYFQGNSAPDKSGLPSDRFSAERTGGSVSTLTIQRTQQEDSAVYLCASSLAPSTGYADTQYFGPGTRLTVL.

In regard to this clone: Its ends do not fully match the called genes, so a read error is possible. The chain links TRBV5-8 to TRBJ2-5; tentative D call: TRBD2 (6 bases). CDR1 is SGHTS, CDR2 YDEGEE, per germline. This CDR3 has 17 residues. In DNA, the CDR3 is TGTGCCAGCAGCTTTTACGGGTTAAGGCGGGACCAGGAGACCCAGTACTTC. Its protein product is CASSFYGLRRDQETQYF.

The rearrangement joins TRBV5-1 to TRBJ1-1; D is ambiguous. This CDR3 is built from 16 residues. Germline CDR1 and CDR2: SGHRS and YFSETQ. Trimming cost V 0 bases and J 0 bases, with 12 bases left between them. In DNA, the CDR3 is TGCGCCAGCAGCTTGGCCTTTGGCAGTTTGAACACTGAAGCTTTCTTT. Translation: CASSLAFGSLNTEAFF. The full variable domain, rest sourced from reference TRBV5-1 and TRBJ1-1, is KAGVTQTPRYLIKTRGQQVTLSCSPISGHRSVSWYQQTPGQGLQFLFEYFSETQRNKGNFPGRFSGRQFSNSRSEMNVSTLELGDSALYLCASSLAFGSLNTEAFFGQGTRLTVV.

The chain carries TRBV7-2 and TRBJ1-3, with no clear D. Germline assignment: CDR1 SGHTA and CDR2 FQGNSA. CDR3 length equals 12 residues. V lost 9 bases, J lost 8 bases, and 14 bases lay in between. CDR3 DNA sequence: TGTGCCAGTCGAACCCTCTCGGACACCATATATTTT. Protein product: CASRTLSDTIYF. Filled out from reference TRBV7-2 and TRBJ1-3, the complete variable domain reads GAGVSQSPSNKVTEKGKDVELRCDPISGHTALYWYRQSLGQGLEFLIYFQGNSAPDKSGLPSDRFSAERTGGSVSTLTIQRTQQEDSAVYLCASRTLSDTIYFGEGSWLTVV.

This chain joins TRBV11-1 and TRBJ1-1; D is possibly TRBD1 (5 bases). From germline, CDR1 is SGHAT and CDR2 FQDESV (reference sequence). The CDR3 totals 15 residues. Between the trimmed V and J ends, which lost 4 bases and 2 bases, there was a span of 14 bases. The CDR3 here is CASSSGADSNTEAFF. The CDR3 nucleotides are TGTGCCAGCAGCTCAGGAGCCGACAGTAACACTGAAGCTTTCTTT.

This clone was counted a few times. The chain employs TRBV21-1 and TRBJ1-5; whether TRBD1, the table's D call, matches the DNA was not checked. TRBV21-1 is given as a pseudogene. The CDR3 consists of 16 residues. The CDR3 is CASSKLQGGGNQPQHF. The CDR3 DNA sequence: TGTGCCAGCAGCAAACTACAGGGCGGCGGCAATCAGCCCCAGCATTTT.

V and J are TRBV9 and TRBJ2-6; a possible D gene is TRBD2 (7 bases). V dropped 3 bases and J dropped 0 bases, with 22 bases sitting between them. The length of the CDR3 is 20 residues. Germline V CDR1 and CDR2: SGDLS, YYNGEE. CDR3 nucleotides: TGTGCCAGCAGCGCTGAGCCGGGGGGCAGTAACCCCTCTGGGGCCAACGTCCTGACTTTC. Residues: CASSAEPGGSNPSGANVLTF.

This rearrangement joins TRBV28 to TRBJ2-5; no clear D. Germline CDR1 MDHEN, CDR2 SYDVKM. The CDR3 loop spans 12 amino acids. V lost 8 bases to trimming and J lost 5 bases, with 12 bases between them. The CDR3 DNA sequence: TGTGCCAGCTCTACGGGTCTCGAGACCCAGTACTTC. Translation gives CASSTGLETQYF.

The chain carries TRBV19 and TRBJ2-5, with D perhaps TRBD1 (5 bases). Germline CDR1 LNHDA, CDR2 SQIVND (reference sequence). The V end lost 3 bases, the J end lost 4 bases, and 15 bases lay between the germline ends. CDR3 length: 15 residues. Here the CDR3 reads CASSMTSSRGETQYF. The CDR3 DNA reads TGTGCCAGTAGTATGACCTCCAGTAGGGGAGAGACCCAGTACTTC. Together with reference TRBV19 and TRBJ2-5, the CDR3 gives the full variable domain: DGGITQSPKYLFRKEGQNVTLSCEQNLNHDAMYWYRQDPGQGLRLIYYSQIVNDFQKGDIAEGYSVSREKKESFPLTVTSAQKNPTAFYLCASSMTSSRGETQYFGPGTRLLVL.